Listed below are T cell receptor beta chains from one sample, sequenced in a study of T-cell reconstitution after alpha-beta-depleted transplantation in children. TCRdb used MiXCR to reprocess the PCR reads, holding one entry per CDR3 protein. Of 700,000 to 950,000 distinct CDR3 sequences listed, about 15% are singletons. Sequencing used PBMCs, mostly from graft donor cells, obtained 360 days after TCRalphabeta/CD19-depleted stem cell transplant. The origin of the receptors is a male patient between 5 and 17 years old who had a stem cell transplant for acute lymphoblastic leukemia, so the T cells may come from the graft donor. Each CDR3 is given with its conserved first and last residue. Fields, in order: J gene, V gene, D gene, clone size, CDR3 protein, CDR3 DNA. The D gene is left open where the match is weak. Clone size is not always given. Where it is, it says once, few, many or a class for expanded clones.

J: TRBJ2-5
V: TRBV3-1
D: TRBD2
size: .
CDR3: CASSQDPHGTSGAVQETQYF
DNA: TGTGCCAGCAGCCAAGATCCTCACGGGACTAGCGGGGCGGTACAAGAGACCCAGTACTTC

J: TRBJ2-7
V: TRBV19
D: TRBD1
size: .
CDR3: CASSAQTGNEQYF
DNA: TGTGCCAGTAGTGCCCAGACAGGGAACGAGCAGTACTTC

J: TRBJ2-2
V: TRBV20-1
D: .
size: .
CDR3: CSASPPSRNTGELFF
DNA: TGCAGTGCTAGCCCTCCCTCTAGGAACACCGGGGAGCTGTTTTTT

J: TRBJ2-5
V: TRBV9
D: TRBD2
size: .
CDR3: CASSVALAGVQPETQYF
DNA: TGTGCCAGCAGCGTTGCACTAGCGGGAGTCCAGCCTGAGACCCAGTACTTC

J: TRBJ2-5
V: TRBV4-2
D: .
size: few
CDR3: CASSHQNAPGETQYF
DNA: TGTGCCAGCAGCCACCAAAACGCCCCAGGCGAGACCCAGTACTTC

J: TRBJ1-4
V: TRBV12-3/TRBV12-4
D: TRBD1
size: once
CDR3: CASSVDRASEKLFF
DNA: TGTGCCAGCAGTGTCGACAGGGCCAGTGAAAAACTGTTTTTT

J: TRBJ2-7
V: TRBV6-5
D: .
size: few
CDR3: CASSYSPLGEQYF
DNA: TGTGCCAGCAGTTACTCCCCGCTGGGCGAGCAGTACTTC

J: TRBJ1-3
V: TRBV18
D: TRBD1
size: few
CDR3: CASYRGSGNTIYF
DNA: TGTGCCAGTTACAGGGGCTCTGGAAACACCATATATTTT

J: TRBJ2-2
V: TRBV20-1
D: TRBD2
size: .
CDR3: CSASGSGRAAGELFF
DNA: TGCAGTGCTAGTGGTAGCGGGAGGGCCGCCGGGGAGCTGTTTTTT

J: TRBJ2-1
V: TRBV10-3
D: .
size: few
CDR3: CAISGRGSNEQFF
DNA: TGTGCCATCAGTGGTCGGGGCTCCAATGAGCAGTTCTTC

J: TRBJ2-3
V: TRBV12-3/TRBV12-4
D: .
size: few
CDR3: CASTGDGFSASTDTQYF
DNA: TGTGCCAGCACCGGGGACGGTTTTAGCGCGAGCACAGATACGCAGTATTTT

J: TRBJ2-7
V: TRBV29-1
D: TRBD2
size: few
CDR3: CSVLGLAGVREQYF
DNA: TGCAGCGTGCTGGGACTAGCGGGAGTACGCGAGCAGTACTTC

J: TRBJ1-4
V: TRBV5-5
D: .
size: .
CDR3: CASSLRAANEKLFF
DNA: TGTGCCAGCAGCTTAAGGGCGGCTAATGAAAAACTGTTTTTT

J: TRBJ2-7
V: TRBV10-3
D: TRBD2
size: few
CDR3: CAISDTSGTYEQYF
DNA: TGTGCCATCAGTGACACTAGCGGCACCTACGAGCAGTACTTC

J: TRBJ1-2
V: TRBV7-9
D: .
size: .
CDR3: CASSLRRENGYTF
DNA: TGTGCCAGCAGCTTAAGGAGGGAGAATGGCTACACCTTC

J: TRBJ2-4
V: TRBV7-9
D: .
size: few
CDR3: CASSFGGGDIQYF
DNA: TGTGCCAGCAGCTTTGGGGGAGGAGACATTCAGTACTTC

J: TRBJ1-1
V: TRBV29-1
D: .
size: .
CDR3: CSVAQGSNTEAFF
DNA: TGCAGCGTTGCCCAGGGATCTAACACTGAAGCTTTCTTT

J: TRBJ2-1
V: TRBV12-3/TRBV12-4
D: .
size: .
CDR3: CASSLQGSPTIVQFF
DNA: TGTGCCAGCAGTTTACAGGGGTCCCCTACAATTGTGCAGTTCTTC

J: TRBJ1-2
V: TRBV5-1
D: TRBD1
size: .
CDR3: CASSWRTGGPYGYTF
DNA: TGCGCCAGCAGCTGGAGGACAGGGGGCCCCTATGGCTACACCTTC

J: TRBJ2-1
V: TRBV7-9
D: .
size: .
CDR3: CASSLVGQHSYNEQFF
DNA: TGTGCCAGCAGCTTAGTCGGGCAGCACTCCTACAATGAGCAGTTCTTC

J: TRBJ2-1
V: TRBV5-3
D: .
size: once
CDR3: CASSFLAGTGNEQFF
DNA: TGTGCCAGCAGCTTTTTGGCGGGTACAGGCAATGAGCAGTTCTTC

J: TRBJ2-1
V: TRBV7-3
D: .
size: .
CDR3: CASSSPGEGDNEQFF
DNA: TGTGCCAGCAGTTCCCCGGGAGAGGGGGACAATGAGCAGTTCTTC

J: TRBJ2-1
V: TRBV6-5
D: TRBD1
size: few
CDR3: CASSYQKTGEVYNEQFF
DNA: TGTGCCAGCAGTTACCAAAAGACAGGGGAGGTCTACAATGAGCAGTTCTTC

J: TRBJ1-5
V: TRBV28
D: .
size: .
CDR3: CASRRDTHSNQPQHF
DNA: TGTGCCAGCAGGCGGGACACACATAGCAATCAGCCCCAGCATTTT

J: TRBJ2-7
V: TRBV7-8
D: .
size: once
CDR3: CASSSLYNNYEQYF
DNA: TGTGCCAGCAGCTCCCTTTATAACAACTACGAGCAGTACTTC

J: TRBJ2-5
V: TRBV3-1
D: .
size: .
CDR3: CTSCPGPAGALVAWETQYF
DNA: TGTACCAGCTGTCCCGGACCGGCGGGGGCGCTTGTGGCATGGGAGACCCAGTACTTC

J: TRBJ1-1
V: TRBV4-2
D: .
size: .
CDR3: CASSQDWALNTEAFF
DNA: TGTGCCAGCAGCCAAGATTGGGCGTTGAACACTGAAGCTTTCTTT

J: TRBJ2-7
V: TRBV5-1
D: .
size: many
CDR3: CASSLGTVSYEQYF
DNA: TGCGCCAGCAGCCTCGGGACGGTCTCCTACGAGCAGTACTTC

J: TRBJ2-4
V: TRBV20-1
D: TRBD2
size: .
CDR3: CSASLRLAGVDIQYF
DNA: TGCAGTGCTAGCTTAAGGCTAGCGGGAGTTGACATTCAGTACTTC

J: TRBJ2-7
V: TRBV27
D: .
size: many
CDR3: CASSFGQLYEQYF
DNA: TGTGCCAGCAGTTTTGGACAGCTCTACGAGCAGTACTTC

J: TRBJ2-7
V: TRBV12-3/TRBV12-4
D: .
size: few
CDR3: CASSLGSSFYEQYF
DNA: TGTGCCAGCAGTTTAGGGTCGTCTTTCTACGAGCAGTACTTC

J: TRBJ2-1
V: TRBV7-7
D: TRBD2
size: few
CDR3: CASSPGLGGNEQFF
DNA: TGTGCCAGCAGCCCCGGACTAGGCGGCAATGAGCAGTTCTTC

J: TRBJ2-3
V: TRBV7-8
D: .
size: few
CDR3: CASSHEVESGTDTQYF
DNA: TGTGCCAGCAGCCACGAGGTTGAGAGCGGCACAGATACGCAGTATTTT

J: TRBJ2-7
V: TRBV7-9
D: .
size: .
CDR3: CASSLGARTGQYF
DNA: TGTGCCAGCAGCTTGGGCGCTAGGACCGGGCAGTACTTC

J: TRBJ2-7
V: TRBV30
D: TRBD2
size: .
CDR3: CAWSPRWAVWGGEQYF
DNA: TGTGCCTGGAGTCCAAGATGGGCGGTATGGGGGGGAGAGCAGTACTTC

J: TRBJ2-7
V: TRBV6-1
D: .
size: .
CDR3: CASSEGDRYF
DNA: TGTGCCAGCAGTGAGGGGGACCGATACTTC

J: TRBJ2-1
V: TRBV29-1
D: TRBD2
size: .
CDR3: CSETGTSGYNEQFF
DNA: TGCAGCGAAACCGGGACTAGCGGATACAATGAGCAGTTCTTC

J: TRBJ2-2
V: TRBV6-5
D: .
size: .
CDR3: CASSYGVLASGELFF
DNA: TGTGCCAGCAGTTACGGGGTCCTAGCGTCCGGGGAGCTGTTTTTT

J: TRBJ2-5
V: TRBV9
D: TRBD2
size: .
CDR3: CASSVAAGGETQYF
DNA: TGTGCCAGCAGCGTAGCAGCGGGAGGGGAGACCCAGTACTTC

J: TRBJ2-3
V: TRBV9
D: .
size: few
CDR3: CASSVPPDSGLTDTQYF
DNA: TGTGCCAGCAGCGTCCCCCCGGACAGCGGGCTCACAGATACGCAGTATTTT

J: TRBJ2-7
V: TRBV20-1
D: .
size: .
CDR3: CSARPRARPGSYEQYF
DNA: TGCAGTGCTAGACCGAGGGCCCGTCCAGGCTCCTACGAGCAGTACTTC

J: TRBJ2-7
V: TRBV29-1
D: .
size: .
CDR3: CSVGVGGGEQYF
DNA: TGCAGCGTTGGAGTAGGGGGAGGAGAGCAGTACTTC

J: TRBJ1-6
V: TRBV6-1
D: .
size: .
CDR3: CASSELEGIHF
DNA: TGTGCCAGCAGTGAACTGGAAGGGATCCACTTT

J: TRBJ2-3
V: TRBV27
D: .
size: .
CDR3: CASSPGTGVAGVSDTQYF
DNA: TGTGCCAGCAGTCCCGGGACAGGGGTAGCGGGAGTATCAGATACGCAGTATTTT